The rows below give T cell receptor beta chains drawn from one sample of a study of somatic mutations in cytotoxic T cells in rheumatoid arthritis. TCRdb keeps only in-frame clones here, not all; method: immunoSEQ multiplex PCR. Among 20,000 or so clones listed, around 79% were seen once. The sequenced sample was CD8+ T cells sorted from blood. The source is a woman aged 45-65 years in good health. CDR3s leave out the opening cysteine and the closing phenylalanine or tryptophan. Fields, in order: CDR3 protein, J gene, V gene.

ASHRGTEAF,TRBJ1-1,TRBV7-9
ASSLNRSRGGYYGYT,TRBJ1-2,TRBV7-2
ASSLVGGTYEQY,TRBJ2-7,TRBV13
ASSDPGADTQY,TRBJ2-3,TRBV6-4
ASSSGTGRNEQF,TRBJ2-1,TRBV27
ASSPYLRQGANTEAF,TRBJ1-1,TRBV5-5
ASSLAPLYGQGHEQY,TRBJ2-7,TRBV7-9
ASTRDRGLYSNQPQH,TRBJ1-5,TRBV28
ASSPDRGTEAF,TRBJ1-1,TRBV13
ASSPGGTGNTIY,TRBJ1-3,TRBV9
ASSQATGGSYNEQF,TRBJ2-1,TRBV4-3
ASSLGTAQNIQY,TRBJ2-4,TRBV11-2
ASSSDSNEQF,TRBJ2-1,TRBV5-6
ASLTGGRYEQY,TRBJ2-7,TRBV2
ATSGRAGGPYEQY,TRBJ2-7,TRBV19
ASSLGTSGGYFEQF,TRBJ2-1,TRBV27
ASNGGGHGQETQY,TRBJ2-5,TRBV9
ASSSTGANTEAF,TRBJ1-1,TRBV5-1
ASSWAQGAPLDTQY,TRBJ2-3,TRBV19
ASSESGDFGLGEGQF,TRBJ2-1,TRBV10-1
ASSLSGGLSYNEQF,TRBJ2-1,TRBV27
ASSLAGSGPPYNEQF,TRBJ2-1,TRBV7-9
ASSRNYREGLSTDTQY,TRBJ2-3,TRBV28
ASSPGTGYNEQF,TRBJ2-1,TRBV13
ASSAPSGPYNEQF,TRBJ2-1,TRBV9
ASSLAPGGGDNEQF,TRBJ2-1,TRBV11-2
AWSGSGLAVYEQY,TRBJ2-7,TRBV30
ASRSGQATIETQY,TRBJ2-5,TRBV11-2
ASSQETSPWNQPQH,TRBJ1-5,TRBV4-1
ASSATSGSTDTQY,TRBJ2-3,TRBV6-4
ASSQTGIYEQY,TRBJ2-7,TRBV27
ASSFGGPYEQY,TRBJ2-7,TRBV7-8
ASSPRGARYEQY,TRBJ2-7,TRBV19
ASSVGGGGLNTEAF,TRBJ1-1,TRBV9
ASSLSYVPGTSAAYNEQF,TRBJ2-1,TRBV27
ASSLGDTEAF,TRBJ1-1,TRBV5-6
ASSLSPGSTDTQY,TRBJ2-3,TRBV7-7
ASSSPRDSGYNEQF,TRBJ2-1,TRBV7-9
ASSSPRTSGSSYEQY,-,TRBV7-9
ASRSGTSGPNNEQF,TRBJ2-1,TRBV21-1
AISDPGGNTEAF,TRBJ1-1,TRBV10-3
ASSSGLAGYEQY,TRBJ2-7,TRBV13